This TCR beta chain was identified during a study of T cell responses to AZD1222 COVID-19 vaccine. Sequenced by immunoSEQ multiplex PCR; TCRdb stores in-frame clones only, minus some. The sample comprises 65,000 to 85,000 clones, approximately 83% of which are singletons, and over 9.5% rests with the top ten. Germline CDR1 and CDR2: MGHRA and YSYEKL. This CDR3 region has 15 residues. J lost 4 bases, V lost 4 bases, and 7 bases had no gene match. The study, taken as a whole, reports: CD4 TCRs associated with vaccination spanned spike, dominating at 160-218 and 743-854.

Note on this clone: As yet, its antigen is unknown.

This rearrangement joins TRBV4-1 to TRBJ2-5; 9 bases map to TRBD1. Sample: peripheral blood, taken 28 days after the second AZD1222 dose. The TCR originated in an adult who received the AZD1222 COVID-19 vaccine. CDR3 region: CASSPRTGALETQYF. CDR3 in DNA: TGCGCCAGCAGCCCGCGGACAGGGGCCTTAGAGACCCAGTACTTC.